This T cell receptor (beta chain) was sequenced during a study of T cells in Graves' hyperthyroidism and ophthalmopathy. This clonotype was seen many times. Using RNA transcripts as the source, TCR beta CDR3 regions were amplified. Using the HTBI primer set, a first-round RT-PCR was run on the TCR CDR3. Via MiXCR, TCRdb re-called the multiplex PCR reads, giving one row per CDR3 protein. The sample includes 250,000 to 400,000 distinct CDR3 sequences, 12% to 15% seen only once; the top ten take 34%. Per the germline V gene, CDR1 is SGHTA and CDR2 is FQGNSA. The germline V and J ends were trimmed by 4 bases and 1 base, with 8 bases remaining between them. The CDR3 runs 15 residues.

The origin of this receptor is a woman in her thirties or forties with Graves' ophthalmopathy. The sequencing input was blood. The V gene is TRBV7-2, the J gene TRBJ2-6; D tentatively reads TRBD1 or TRBD2 (5 bases each). The CDR3 region has the DNA TGTGCCAGCAGCTCCAGGGAGTCTGGGGCCAACGTCCTGACTTTC. The encoded protein is CASSSRESGANVLTF.